Listed below are T cell receptor beta chains from one sample, sequenced in a study of T cells in Graves' hyperthyroidism and ophthalmopathy. TCRdb recomputed calls from the multiplex PCR reads with MiXCR, one row per CDR3 protein. The sample lists almost 600,000 distinct CDR3 sequences; 46% were seen once. Sequenced: peripheral blood or thyroid tissue (not recorded which). Receptors were obtained from a woman aged 18-35 years with Graves' hyperthyroidism. Each CDR3 is given with its conserved first and last residue. Each record gives: clone size, D gene, V gene, J gene, CDR3 protein, CDR3 DNA. D genes are given only for firm matches. Clone size, where shown, is once, few, many, or a class for clones that have expanded.

-,-,TRBV15,TRBJ2-1,CATSVPDYNEQFF,TGTGCCACCAGCGTTCCGGATTACAATGAGCAGTTCTTC
-,TRBD1,TRBV10-3,TRBJ1-2,CAISSSGTGGYGYTF,TGTGCCATCAGTTCCTCCGGGACAGGGGGCTATGGCTACACCTTC
-,-,TRBV27,TRBJ1-4,CASSPLGISNEKLFF,TGTGCCAGCAGTCCCCTCGGGATTTCTAATGAAAAACTGTTTTTT
-,-,TRBV3-1,TRBJ1-5,CASSPKGREQPQHF,TGTGCCAGCAGCCCGAAGGGGCGGGAGCAGCCCCAGCATTTT
many,TRBD1,TRBV5-8,TRBJ1-1,CASSLAGRGSNTEAFF,TGTGCCAGCAGCTTGGCCGGCAGGGGGTCGAACACTGAAGCTTTCTTT
-,-,TRBV29-1,TRBJ2-5,CSVEGEGDPETQYF,TGCAGCGTTGAAGGGGAGGGGGACCCAGAGACCCAGTACTTC
many,-,TRBV27,TRBJ2-5,CASSRRDTKETQYF,TGTGCCAGCAGTCGCCGGGACACCAAAGAGACCCAGTACTTC
many,TRBD2,TRBV4-3,TRBJ2-7,CASSQGLAPRPVHEQYF,TGCGCCAGCAGCCAGGGACTAGCTCCCCGCCCGGTCCACGAGCAGTACTTC
-,-,TRBV20-1,TRBJ1-1,CSARDLGEGSNTEAFF,TGCAGTGCTAGAGATCTAGGGGAGGGCTCGAACACTGAAGCTTTCTTT
-,TRBD1,TRBV6-5,TRBJ2-7,CASSPLPGGRTYEQYF,TGTGCCAGCTCACCATTACCAGGGGGCCGCACCTACGAGCAGTACTTC
many,-,TRBV20-1,TRBJ1-4,CSARGGDTSTNEKLFF,TGCAGTGCTAGGGGGGGGGACACCTCAACTAATGAAAAACTGTTTTTT
many,TRBD2,TRBV7-9,TRBJ2-5,CASSLAQREFF,TGTGCCAGCAGCTTAGCCCAGCGGGAGTTTTTC
many,-,TRBV20-1,TRBJ1-2,CSAREVGEANYGYTF,TGCAGTGCTAGAGAGGTGGGGGAAGCTAACTATGGCTACACCTTC
many,-,TRBV6-1,TRBJ1-1,CASSEALGSPVAFF,TGTGCCAGCAGTGAAGCGCTTGGCAGCCCCGTGGCTTTCTTT
-,TRBD1,TRBV9,TRBJ2-2,CASSGEMNRGSGELFF,TGTGCCAGCAGCGGCGAAATGAACAGGGGATCCGGGGAGCTGTTTTTT
-,TRBD1,TRBV11-2,TRBJ1-5,CASSPPPGGLDQPQHF,TGTGCCAGCTCACCACCCCCAGGGGGCTTGGACCAGCCCCAGCATTTT
-,-,TRBV7-2,TRBJ2-7,CAGSLVGEQYF,TGTGCCGGCAGCTTAGTAGGGGAGCAGTACTTC
few,-,TRBV2,TRBJ2-3,CASSQRPAGTQYF,TGTGCCAGCAGTCAAAGGCCAGCAGGTACGCAGTATTTT
many,TRBD2,TRBV25-1,TRBJ2-3,CASSDLAGEVDTQYF,TGTGCCAGCAGTGACCTAGCGGGAGAGGTAGATACGCAGTATTTT
-,-,TRBV2,TRBJ1-5,CASRPPGGTLYEHF,TGTGCCAGCAGGCCCCCTGGCGGGACTTTGTACGAGCATTTT
-,-,TRBV7-2,TRBJ1-2,CASSLGGERTTNYGYTF,TGTGCCAGCAGCTTGGGGGGTGAACGGACAACTAACTATGGCTACACCTTC
-,TRBD2,TRBV6-5,TRBJ2-7,CASSAPNSGRGTYEQYF,TGTGCCAGCAGTGCTCCGAATAGCGGGAGGGGGACCTACGAGCAGTACTTC
once,-,TRBV7-9,TRBJ1-6,CASSGTTGYSSPLHF,TGTGCCAGCAGCGGCACGACAGGATATAGTTCACCCCTCCACTTT
-,-,TRBV2,TRBJ1-2,CASLSYGYTF,TGTGCCAGCCTTAGCTATGGCTACACCTTC
-,TRBD1,TRBV6-5,TRBJ1-2,CASSLGTGQGYTF,TGTGCCAGCAGCCTCGGGACAGGGCAGGGCTACACCTTC
few,TRBD1,TRBV29-1,TRBJ1-5,CSPRQGGNQPQHF,TGCAGTCCCCGACAGGGAGGCAATCAGCCCCAGCATTTT
-,-,TRBV15,TRBJ1-3,CATSKGPASGNTIYF,TGTGCCACCAGCAAAGGGCCTGCCTCTGGAAACACCATATATTTT
-,TRBD1,TRBV27,TRBJ1-5,CASTAVAGGDGQPQHF,TGTGCCAGCACCGCCGTGGCAGGGGGCGATGGTCAGCCCCAGCATTTT
few,-,TRBV7-2,TRBJ2-3,CASSSRGTTDTQYF,TGTGCCAGCAGCTCCAGGGGTACGACAGATACGCAGTATTTT
-,-,TRBV4-3,TRBJ2-5,CASSQELTGRRQETQYF,TGCGCCAGCAGCCAAGAATTGACGGGTCGGAGGCAAGAGACCCAGTACTTC
many,-,TRBV29-1,TRBJ1-2,CSVDGRGRGYGYTF,TGCAGCGTGGATGGGAGGGGAAGAGGCTATGGCTACACCTTC
many,TRBD1,TRBV20-1,TRBJ2-7,CSARDPRQGPSYEQYF,TGCAGTGCTAGAGATCCTCGACAGGGTCCATCCTACGAGCAGTACTTC
-,TRBD1,TRBV15,TRBJ1-3,CATSRTQGAGNTIYF,TGTGCCACCAGCAGAACTCAGGGGGCTGGAAACACCATATATTTT
-,TRBD1,TRBV29-1,TRBJ1-2,CSAQGARGYTF,TGCAGCGCACAGGGGGCGCGGGGCTACACCTTC
many,-,TRBV7-9,TRBJ1-5,CASSLGGIIEPQHF,TGTGCCAGCAGCTTAGGGGGGATTATAGAGCCCCAGCATTTT
-,TRBD1,TRBV24-1,TRBJ1-2,CATSDRTGVFGYGYTF,TGTGCCACCAGTGACAGGACAGGGGTCTTCGGTTATGGCTACACCTTC
once,TRBD1,TRBV10-3,TRBJ1-2,CAISEYSTGGFGYTF,TGTGCCATCAGTGAGTATTCGACAGGGGGCTTTGGCTACACCTTC
-,-,TRBV19,TRBJ1-1,CAREGTHTEAFF,TGTGCTAGAGAGGGGACCCACACTGAAGCTTTCTTT
-,TRBD1,TRBV29-1,TRBJ1-2,CSVEDRNRVTYGYTF,TGCAGCGTTGAGGACAGGAACAGGGTTACGTACGGCTACACCTTC
-,TRBD1,TRBV20-1,TRBJ1-1,CSAHRQGPRGENTEAFF,TGCAGTGCTCATCGACAGGGACCTAGGGGGGAGAACACTGAAGCTTTCTTT
many,-,TRBV24-1,TRBJ1-1,CATSDREATEAFF,TGTGCCACCAGTGACAGGGAAGCCACTGAAGCTTTCTTT
-,-,TRBV19,TRBJ2-2,CASRRAANTGELSW,TGTGCCAGTAGGAGGGCGGCGAACACCGGGGAGCTGTCTTGG
many,TRBD2,TRBV20-1,TRBJ2-5,CSARDGRAGETQYF,TGCAGTGCTAGAGACGGGAGGGCAGGAGAGACCCAGTACTTC
-,-,TRBV2,TRBJ2-2,CASQRQNTGELFF,TGTGCCAGCCAAAGACAGAACACCGGGGAGCTGTTTTTT
many,-,TRBV3-1,TRBJ1-2,CASSYPGANYGYTF,TGTGCCAGCAGCTACCCGGGAGCTAACTATGGCTACACCTTC
many,-,TRBV19,TRBJ2-2,CASSKTETGELFF,TGTGCCAGTAGTAAAACAGAAACCGGGGAGCTGTTTTTT
-,-,TRBV5-1,TRBJ1-2,CASSLVGGSGNYGYTF,TGCGCCAGCAGCTTGGTGGGCGGGAGTGGCAACTATGGCTACACCTTC
many,-,TRBV10-2,TRBJ2-7,CASSESPEIRSYEQYF,TGCGCCAGCAGTGAGTCGCCTGAGATCCGCTCCTACGAGCAGTACTTC
many,TRBD1,TRBV6-1,TRBJ2-7,CASKNRGYEQYF,TGTGCCAGCAAGAACAGGGGCTACGAGCAGTACTTC
-,-,TRBV5-4,TRBJ2-5,CASSFGGYVTQYF,TGTGCCAGCAGCTTTGGGGGATACGTGACCCAGTACTTC
-,TRBD2,TRBV20-1,TRBJ2-7,CSARAPGLAVGEQYF,TGCAGTGCTAGGGCACCGGGACTAGCGGTTGGAGAGCAGTACTTC
many,-,TRBV15,TRBJ2-6,CATSRDQGSGANVLTF,TGTGCCACCAGCAGAGATCAGGGCTCTGGGGCCAACGTCCTGACTTTC
-,TRBD1,TRBV30,TRBJ1-5,CAWSTGGFQPQHF,TGTGCCTGGTCGACAGGGGGGTTTCAGCCCCAGCATTTT
-,TRBD1,TRBV29-1,TRBJ2-1,CSVVGGTGRYNEQFF,TGCAGCGTTGTAGGAGGGACAGGGAGGTACAATGAGCAGTTCTTC